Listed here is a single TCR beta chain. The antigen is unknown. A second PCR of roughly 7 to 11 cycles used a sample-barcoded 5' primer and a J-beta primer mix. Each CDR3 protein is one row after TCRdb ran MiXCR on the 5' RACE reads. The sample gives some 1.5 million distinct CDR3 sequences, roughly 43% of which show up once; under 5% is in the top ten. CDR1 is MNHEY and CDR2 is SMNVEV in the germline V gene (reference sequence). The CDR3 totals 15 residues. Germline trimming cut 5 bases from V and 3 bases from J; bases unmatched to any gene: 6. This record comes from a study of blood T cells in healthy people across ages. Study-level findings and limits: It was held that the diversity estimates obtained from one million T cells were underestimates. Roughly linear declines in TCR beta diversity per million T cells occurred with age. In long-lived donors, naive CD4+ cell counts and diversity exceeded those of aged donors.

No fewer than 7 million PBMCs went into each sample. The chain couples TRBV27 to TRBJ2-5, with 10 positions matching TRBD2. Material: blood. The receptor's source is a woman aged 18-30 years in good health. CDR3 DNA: TGTGCCAGCAGTGAAAATAGCGGGGGGAAAGAGACCCAGTACTTC. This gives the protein CASSENSGGKETQYF.